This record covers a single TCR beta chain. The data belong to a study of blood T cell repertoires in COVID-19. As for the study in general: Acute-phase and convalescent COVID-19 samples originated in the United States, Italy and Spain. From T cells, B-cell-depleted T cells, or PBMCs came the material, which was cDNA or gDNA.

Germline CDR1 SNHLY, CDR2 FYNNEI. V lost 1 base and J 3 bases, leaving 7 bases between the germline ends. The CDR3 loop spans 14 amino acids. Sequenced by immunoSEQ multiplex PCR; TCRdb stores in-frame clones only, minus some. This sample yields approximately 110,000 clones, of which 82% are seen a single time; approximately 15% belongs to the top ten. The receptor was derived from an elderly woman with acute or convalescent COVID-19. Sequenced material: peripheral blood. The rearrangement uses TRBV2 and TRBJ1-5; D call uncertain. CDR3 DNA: TGTGCCAGCAGTGAAGGAGTCTTCAATCAGCCCCAGCATTTT. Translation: CASSEGVFNQPQHF.